This entry concerns a single T cell receptor (beta chain). V shed 5 bases and J shed 4 bases, with 18 bases lying between them. The V gene's germline CDR1 is SGHDN and CDR2 FVKESK. CDR3 length: 16 amino acids. The data stem from a study of blood T cell repertoires in COVID-19. Study summary: Spain, Italy and the United States supplied samples that represented acute and convalescent COVID-19. Nucleic acid was either cDNA or gDNA, and it came from T cells, B-cell-depleted T cells, or PBMCs.

In the authors' workflow: Amplification of reference gene primers provided the estimated nucleated cell counts. The protocol was immunoSEQ multiplex PCR, while the TCRdb copy is restricted to in-frame clones and leaves out a portion. The V and J calls and clone size are taken from that table; D and trimming were inferred from the DNA. This table has 250,000 to 350,000 clones, about 90% appearing once. The sample was peripheral blood. The V call is TRBV14, the J call TRBJ2-1, with D tentatively TRBD2 (6 bases). This clonotype originated in a woman younger than 45 with COVID-19, enrolled during active disease. DNA for the CDR3: TGTGCCAGCAGCAAAAATCGGGGGAGTCAATACAATGAGCAGTTCTTC. Encoded protein: CASSKNRGSQYNEQFF.